The clone carrying this TCR beta chain has only one observation. The antigen is not known. The sample comes from a study of blood T cell dynamics during melanoma immunotherapy. Background on the study: Patients with metastatic melanoma got pembrolizumab or nivolumab-ipilimumab as first-line care.

Time point indicated: week 3, after first cycle of checkpoint inhibitor. Prior systemic cancer therapy, immunosuppressant use and other active malignancies excluded patients. Notes on the study in general: Disease-control patients' PBMC repertoires became either more clonal or more diverse at W3.

Libraries were prepared by immunoSEQ multiplex PCR; TCRdb keeps only in-frame clonotypes and omits some of them. This sample yields approximately 15,000 clones, of which 86% are seen a single time; 4% to 5.5% belongs to the top ten. Trimming took off 1 base at V and 0 bases at J, with 8 bases between the two ends. CDR1 and CDR2 from the germline V gene are SGHTA and FQGNSA. The CDR3 has 15 residues. The sample was blood, taken from a patient treated with checkpoint blockade. The sequence was collected from a human donor with melanoma. The chain links TRBV7-2 to TRBJ2-3; D is uncertain. The CDR3 region is CASSLDLASTDTQYF. In nucleotides, the CDR3 is TGTGCCAGCAGCTTAGATCTGGCTAGCACAGATACGCAGTATTTT.